A selection of T cell receptor beta chains follows, all from one sample in a study of CD8+ T cells in alopecia areata. Sequenced by immunoSEQ multiplex PCR; TCRdb stores in-frame clones only, minus some. The sample yields over 150,000 clones, 50% to 65% seen once. The sequenced sample was CD8+ T cells sorted from blood, obtained at week 24, from a patient treated with tofacitinib. The receptor set was obtained from a human donor with alopecia areata. Each CDR3 is given with its conserved first and last residue. Fields, in order: V gene, D gene, CDR3 protein. The D gene is left open where the match is weak.

V: TRBV30
D: .
CDR3: CAWEGTGSGANVLTF

V: TRBV30
D: .
CDR3: CAWSPDSDEKLFF

V: TRBV19
D: .
CDR3: CATPRGANTGELFF

V: TRBV5-6
D: TRBD1
CDR3: CASSTGTGNYEQYF

V: TRBV10-3
D: .
CDR3: CAIMFTSGELFF

V: TRBV4-1
D: TRBD1
CDR3: CASSPRQGVTNQPQHF

V: TRBV30
D: .
CDR3: CAWSDKQYNQPQHF

V: TRBV19
D: .
CDR3: CASSQGYADTQYF

V: TRBV27
D: .
CDR3: CASSLGSGGLTPLHF

V: TRBV6-1
D: .
CDR3: CASRAYDSSNQPQHF

V: TRBV2
D: .
CDR3: CASKGPRYNEQFF

V: TRBV29-1
D: .
CDR3: CSVESGELFF

V: TRBV29-1
D: .
CDR3: CSVEDPGEGISYGYTF

V: TRBV29-1
D: .
CDR3: CSVVALASNEQFF

V: TRBV10-3
D: TRBD2
CDR3: CAITETSQDTQYF

V: TRBV30
D: .
CDR3: CAWRVQGTYEQYF

V: TRBV30
D: .
CDR3: CAWSEGLAEETQYF

V: TRBV2
D: TRBD1
CDR3: CASSVPRQGGFDGYTF

V: TRBV5-1
D: TRBD2
CDR3: CASSLLTSGGTLISYNEQFF

V: TRBV11-2
D: TRBD1
CDR3: CASSMRPGQGAGDTEAFF

V: TRBV15
D: .
CDR3: CATSNGESWVSEQYF

V: TRBV5-6
D: .
CDR3: CASSFLLAEDGYTF

V: TRBV25-1
D: .
CDR3: CASSAPGTAAIYGYTF

V: TRBV27
D: TRBD1
CDR3: CASSDRGDEQYF

V: TRBV30
D: .
CDR3: CAWNGEAGITLPLTYEQYF

V: TRBV9
D: .
CDR3: CASSVETNTEAFF

V: TRBV13
D: .
CDR3: CASSLGALGTEAFF

V: TRBV5-1
D: .
CDR3: CASSLDRATGANVLTF

V: TRBV7-2
D: .
CDR3: CASSLVGSSYGYTF

V: TRBV9
D: .
CDR3: CASSVGKGFNEQYF

V: TRBV29-1
D: TRBD2
CDR3: CSVELADSYNEQFF

V: TRBV2
D: .
CDR3: CASRGTDYGYTF

V: TRBV6-6
D: TRBD1
CDR3: CASSTDRGNEQFF

V: TRBV27
D: TRBD1
CDR3: CATRRAGGTNSPLHF

V: TRBV4-3
D: .
CDR3: CASSQDSGINIQYF

V: TRBV5-1
D: .
CDR3: CASSLMARDYEQYF

V: TRBV2
D: .
CDR3: CASSDRGTQYF

V: TRBV30
D: TRBD2
CDR3: CAWSVMSGGASEQFF

V: TRBV28
D: .
CDR3: CASSPTGNTEAFF

V: TRBV7-9
D: .
CDR3: CASSLTSNYEQFF

V: TRBV9
D: .
CDR3: CASSVSGSTGSSYTF

V: TRBV7-9
D: .
CDR3: CASSLSRGALGDEQYF

V: TRBV19
D: .
CDR3: CASSISAGSYEQYF

V: TRBV9
D: TRBD1
CDR3: CASSVARDGTGLNYGYTF

V: TRBV7-3
D: .
CDR3: CASSPWGSTDTQYF

V: TRBV4-3
D: TRBD2
CDR3: CASSQDEASGEYNEQFF

V: TRBV27
D: .
CDR3: CASSPQGWGSNQPQHF

V: TRBV4-3
D: .
CDR3: CASSQVMAPNTEAFF

V: TRBV29-1
D: .
CDR3: CSVDGATNTGELFF

V: TRBV29-1
D: .
CDR3: CSVESNTEAFF

V: TRBV29-1
D: .
CDR3: CSGVPENTEAFF

V: TRBV7-8
D: .
CDR3: CASSRRPLDDQQLWTNEKLFF

V: TRBV13
D: .
CDR3: CASNSGANVLTF

V: TRBV29-1
D: .
CDR3: CSVYRESGEQFF